The rows below give T cell receptor beta chains drawn from one sample of a study of blood T cells in healthy people across ages. TCRdb re-analysed the 5' RACE reads in MiXCR, keeping a single row per CDR3 protein. The data contain about 1,400,000 distinct CDR3 sequences, about 43% of them seen just once; the ten biggest clones take up 7.9%. The material sequenced was blood. The receptors were sampled from a woman aged 18-35 years in good health. The CDR3 runs from the conserved cysteine through the conserved F or W. Fields, in order: J gene, D gene, clone size, CDR3 length, V gene, CDR3 protein, CDR3 DNA. The D gene is left open where the match is weak. Size values are once, few and many counts, or a class for expanded clones, and some rows have none.

>TRBJ2-3|-|-|12|TRBV29-1
CSVEAVADTQYF
TGCAGCGTTGAGGCAGTGGCAGATACGCAGTATTTT
>TRBJ2-1|-|few|13|TRBV4-1
CASSQEHTGEQFF
TGCGCCAGCAGCCAAGAACATACGGGGGAGCAGTTCTTC
>TRBJ2-7|TRBD1|few|15|TRBV5-1
CASSLLTGVPYEQYF
TGCGCCAGCAGCTTACTGACAGGGGTGCCCTACGAGCAGTACTTC
>TRBJ2-3|-|-|14|TRBV14
CASSPTSLTATQYF
TGTGCCAGCAGCCCTACGTCCCTAACAGCTACGCAGTATTTT
>TRBJ2-3|TRBD2|-|15|TRBV9
CASSVDLAGIDTQYF
TGTGCCAGCAGCGTAGACCTAGCGGGCATAGATACGCAGTATTTT
>TRBJ2-5|-|-|14|TRBV24-1
CATSDTGSGGEQYF
TGTGCCACCAGTGATACCGGTAGCGGAGGAGAGCAGTACTTC
>TRBJ1-2|-|-|12|TRBV20-1
CSATNRAYGYTF
TGCAGTGCAACGAACAGGGCTTATGGCTACACCTTC
>TRBJ2-1|-|few|17|TRBV12-3/TRBV12-4
CASSLVYDTFSYNEQFF
TGTGCCAGCAGTTTAGTCTACGACACCTTCTCCTACAATGAGCAGTTCTTC
>TRBJ2-1|-|-|14|TRBV24-1
CATSGGALWEEQFF
TGTGCCACCAGTGGGGGGGCGCTGTGGGAAGAGCAGTTCTTC
>TRBJ2-1|-|-|13|TRBV28
CASVRGSNNEQFF
TGTGCCAGCGTTCGGGGCAGCAACAATGAGCAGTTCTTC
>TRBJ2-7|-|-|14|TRBV20-1
CSARDLGREVEQYF
TGCAGTGCTAGAGATCTGGGCAGGGAGGTCGAGCAGTACTTC
>TRBJ2-6|-|-|13|TRBV20-1
CSVQRSGANVLTF
TGCAGCGTACAGCGCTCTGGGGCCAACGTCCTGACTTTC
>TRBJ1-4|TRBD1|-|16|TRBV7-9
CASSFSGTGATEKLFF
TGTGCCAGCAGCTTCTCCGGGACAGGGGCCACTGAAAAACTGTTTTTT
>TRBJ1-5|-|-|12|TRBV7-9
CASTQLDQPQHF
TGTGCCAGCACCCAATTGGATCAGCCCCAGCATTTT
>TRBJ2-7|-|few|13|TRBV7-2
CASREMWGSEQYF
TGTGCCAGCAGGGAAATGTGGGGAAGCGAGCAGTACTTC
>TRBJ2-7|-|few|14|TRBV7-8
CASTLGTSSYEQYF
TGTGCCAGCACCCTAGGGACGAGCTCCTACGAGCAGTACTTC
>TRBJ2-7|TRBD1|-|13|TRBV20-1
CSASPTGKGKQYF
TGCAGTGCTAGCCCGACAGGGAAAGGCAAGCAGTACTTC
>TRBJ2-7|-|-|13|TRBV6-1
CASSEQLGYEQYF
TGTGCCAGCAGTGAACAGCTCGGATACGAGCAGTACTTC
>TRBJ2-4|-|few|12|TRBV28
CASGEPKNIQYF
TGTGCCAGTGGCGAGCCCAAAAACATTCAGTACTTC
>TRBJ2-5|-|-|15|TRBV6-5
CASSYASRGSETQYF
TGTGCCAGCAGTTACGCGAGCAGAGGTTCTGAGACCCAGTACTTC
>TRBJ2-2|-|-|16|TRBV4-1
CASSQEIDSYTGELFF
TGCGCCAGCAGCCAAGAAATAGACAGTTACACCGGGGAGCTGTTTTTT
>TRBJ2-1|TRBD2|few|17|TRBV29-1
CSVEGYGLAGAINEQFF
TGCAGCGTTGAAGGCTATGGACTAGCGGGAGCGATCAATGAGCAGTTCTTC
>TRBJ2-5|-|few|12|TRBV20-1
CTTRQIQETQYF
TGCACTACCCGACAAATTCAAGAGACCCAGTACTTC
>TRBJ1-6|TRBD1|-|16|TRBV6-1
CASSESTGDYNSPLHF
TGTGCCAGCAGTGAATCGACAGGGGATTATAATTCACCCCTCCACTTT
>TRBJ2-1|-|-|15|TRBV20-1
CSARVPNGGNNEQFF
TGCAGTGCTAGAGTCCCCAACGGGGGTAACAATGAGCAGTTCTTC
>TRBJ2-2|-|few|13|TRBV27
CASSLLRTGELFF
TGTGCCAGCAGTTTATTGCGGACCGGGGAGCTGTTTTTT
>TRBJ2-1|-|-|10|TRBV20-1
CSALQETQFF
TGCAGTGCTCTCCAAGAGACCCAGTTCTTC
>TRBJ2-5|TRBD1|-|16|TRBV7-9
CASSLGTSGGEETQYF
TGTGCCAGCAGCTTAGGAACATCAGGGGGTGAAGAGACCCAGTACTTC